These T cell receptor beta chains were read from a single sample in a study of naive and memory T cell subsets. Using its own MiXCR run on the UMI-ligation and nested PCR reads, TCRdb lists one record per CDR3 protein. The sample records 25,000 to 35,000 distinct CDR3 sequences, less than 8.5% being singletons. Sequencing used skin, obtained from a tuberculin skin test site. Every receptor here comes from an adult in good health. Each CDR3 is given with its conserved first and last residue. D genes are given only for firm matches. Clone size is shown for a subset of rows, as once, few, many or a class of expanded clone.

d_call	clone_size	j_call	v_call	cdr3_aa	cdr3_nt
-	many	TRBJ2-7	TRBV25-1	CASSEAGPYEQYF	TGTGCCAGCAGTGAAGCGGGACCCTACGAGCAGTACTTC
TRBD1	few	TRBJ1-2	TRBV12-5	CASGLVQEGAEGDTF	TGTGCTAGTGGTTTGGTACAGGAGGGGGCTGAGGGGGACACCTTC
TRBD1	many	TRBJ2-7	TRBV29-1	CSAFTGTGGPDEQYF	TGCAGCGCTTTTACCGGGACAGGGGGTCCTGACGAGCAGTACTTC
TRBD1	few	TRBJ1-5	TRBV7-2	CASSPDRDQPQHF	TGTGCCAGCAGCCCCGACAGGGATCAGCCCCAGCATTTT
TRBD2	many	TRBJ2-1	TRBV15	CATRDGRGRSRNEQFF	TGTGCCACCAGAGACGGGAGGGGCCGTTCGAGGAATGAGCAGTTCTTC
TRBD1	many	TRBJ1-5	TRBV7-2	CASSLGGRGLNQPQHF	TGTGCCAGCAGCTTAGGGGGCAGGGGGCTTAATCAGCCCCAGCATTTT
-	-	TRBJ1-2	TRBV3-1	CASSQGRQFYGYTF	TGTGCCAGCAGCCAAGGGCGACAGTTCTATGGCTACACCTTC
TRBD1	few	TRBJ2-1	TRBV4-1	CASSQTDRNSYNEQFF	TGCGCCAGCAGCCAAACGGACAGGAATTCATACAATGAGCAGTTCTTC
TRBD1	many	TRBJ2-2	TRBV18	CASSPRTGAGELFF	TGTGCCAGCTCACCAAGGACAGGGGCCGGGGAGCTGTTTTTT
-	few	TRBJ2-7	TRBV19	CASSIRDGAYEQYF	TGTGCCAGTAGTATTAGGGATGGTGCCTACGAGCAGTACTTC
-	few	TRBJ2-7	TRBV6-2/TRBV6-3	CASRLIGGQSSYEQYF	TGTGCCAGCCGACTCATAGGGGGTCAGAGCTCCTACGAGCAGTACTTC
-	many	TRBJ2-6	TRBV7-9	CASSLSSGANVLTF	TGTGCCAGCAGCTTAAGCTCTGGGGCCAACGTCCTGACTTTC
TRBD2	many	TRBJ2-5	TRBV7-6	CASSSGLATLQETQYF	TGTGCCAGCAGCTCCGGACTAGCTACCCTCCAAGAGACCCAGTACTTC
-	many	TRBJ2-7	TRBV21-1	CASSNLDSSYEQYF	TGTGCCAGCAGCAACCTAGACAGTTCATACGAGCAGTACTTC
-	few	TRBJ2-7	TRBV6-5	CASSPRTHYEQYF	TGTGCCAGCAGTCCCCGGACTCACTACGAGCAGTACTTC
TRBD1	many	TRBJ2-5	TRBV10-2	CASKDRGLETQYF	TGCGCCAGCAAGGACAGGGGGCTCGAGACCCAGTACTTC
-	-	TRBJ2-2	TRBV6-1	CASSDGRVTGELFF	TGTGCCAGCAGTGACGGCAGGGTCACCGGGGAGCTGTTTTTT
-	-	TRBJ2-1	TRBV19	CASSLRQAWNNEQFF	TGTGCCAGTAGTCTTCGGCAGGCGTGGAACAATGAGCAGTTCTTC
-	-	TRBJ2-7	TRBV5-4	CASSLRGYEQYF	TGTGCCAGCAGCTTGAGAGGCTACGAGCAGTACTTC
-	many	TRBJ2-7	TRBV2	CASSAQGPSYEQYF	TGTGCCAGCAGTGCGCAGGGGCCCTCCTACGAGCAGTACTTC
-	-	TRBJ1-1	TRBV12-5	CASGLGFMNTEAFF	TGTGCTAGTGGTTTGGGTTTTATGAACACTGAAGCTTTCTTT
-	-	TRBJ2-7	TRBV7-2	CASSKTARSPYEQYF	TGTGCCAGCAGCAAGACTGCCCGCTCCCCCTACGAGCAGTACTTC
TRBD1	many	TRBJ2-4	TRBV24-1	CAKTGQAVDIQYF	TGTGCCAAGACCGGACAGGCTGTTGACATTCAGTACTTC
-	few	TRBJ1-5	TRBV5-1	CASSLAGAGNQPQHF	TGCGCCAGCAGCTTGGCAGGGGCCGGCAATCAGCCCCAGCATTTT
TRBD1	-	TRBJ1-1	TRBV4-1	CASSHMGQGAPAFF	TGCGCCAGCAGCCACATGGGACAGGGCGCGCCGGCTTTCTTT
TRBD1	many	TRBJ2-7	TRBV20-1	CSARGLDRDYEQYF	TGCAGTGCTAGAGGCCTGGACAGGGACTACGAGCAGTACTTC